The present TCR beta chain was sequenced within a study of beta chain features in type 1 diabetes. Overall study findings and caveats: Researchers report that Type 1 diabetes patients had moderately but significantly shorter TCRB CDR3s across all four CD4+ subsets. Sequencing the cDNA could make cells with high TCR expression show up more than they should.

Sequenced material consisted of expressed TCRB transcripts (all of the isolated RNA was reverse transcribed). Clones were read by immunoSEQ multiplex PCR, and TCRdb kept only the in-frame ones, dropping some. The data contain more than 300,000 clones, roughly 9% of them seen just once; the ten biggest clones take up about 1%. J gave up 4 bases and V 5 bases, and 3 bases lay outside the gene matches. There are 13 residues in the CDR3. Looked up from germline, CDR1 is SGHTA and CDR2 is FQGNSA. This clone was counted many times. Its antigen is undetermined. The chain links TRBV7-2 to TRBJ1-2; 8 bases are shared with TRBD1. This TCR was recovered from a man aged 25-45 years with type 1 diabetes. Sequenced material: central memory CD4+ T cells from blood. DNA for the CDR3: TGTGCCAGCAGCCAGGGACAGGCCTATGGCTACACCTTC. This encodes CASSQGQAYGYTF.